This T cell receptor beta chain appears in the sequencing data of a study of T cell repertoires in cytomegalovirus infection. The wider study: Indicated by public TCR beta signatures were CMV infection and matching HLA type.

In its sample, this clonotype was seen a few times. MiXCR, run by TCRdb on the reads, gives a single entry per CDR3 protein. The table shows more than 150,000 distinct CDR3 sequences, with 28% occurring only once. Trimming cost V 4 bases and J 3 bases, with 5 bases left between them. CDR3 length: 12 residues. Per the germline V gene, CDR1 is SGHVS and CDR2 is FNYEAQ. The chain employs TRBV7-6 and TRBJ2-3, with D possibly being TRBD1 or TRBD2 (5 bases each). This receptor was taken from a human donor in good health (CMV status not recorded). Some clones in this sample may be carry-over from other donors' samples. Sequenced input: PBMCs. CDR3 DNA: TGTGCCAGCAGCTGGGGGACAGATACGCAGTATTTT. It yields the protein CASSWGTDTQYF.